This is a list of T cell receptor beta chains from one sample in a study of CD8+CD57+ T cells in acquired aplastic anemia. TCRdb re-called the reads with MiXCR, one entry per CDR3 protein. The sample shows 150,000 to 180,000 distinct CDR3 sequences, roughly half of them seen only once. Sequenced input: sorted CD4+, CD8+, or CD8+CD57+ T cells (not recorded which) from PBMCs. These receptor sequences come from a human donor with aplastic anemia. The CDR3 runs from the conserved cysteine through the conserved F or W. A D gene is named only where the DNA matches it firmly. Part of the rows lack a size; the others show once, few, many or a class for expanded clones.

TRBJ2-7 NA TRBV2 many CASSEGGSYEQYF TGTGCCAGCAGTGAAGGGGGCTCCTACGAGCAGTACTTC
TRBJ1-1 TRBD1 TRBV19 many CASSSGTALNTEAFF TGTGCCAGTAGTTCAGGGACAGCCCTGAACACTGAAGCTTTCTTT
TRBJ1-1 NA TRBV19 NA CASSTRQADWEAFF TGTGCCAGTAGTACAAGACAGGCGGATTGGGAAGCTTTCTTT
TRBJ2-7 TRBD2 TRBV19 NA CASSKHGLAGGYEQYF TGTGCCAGTTCAAAACACGGACTAGCGGGAGGGTACGAGCAGTACTTC
TRBJ2-1 TRBD2 TRBV11-2 NA CASSPGTSGTYNEQFF TGTGCCAGCAGCCCAGGGACTAGCGGCACCTACAATGAGCAGTTCTTC
TRBJ1-2 TRBD1 TRBV10-3 NA CAGTGDFYGYTF TGTGCCGGGACAGGGGATTTCTATGGCTACACCTTC
TRBJ2-4 TRBD1 TRBV19 NA CASSIADRMNIQYF TGTGCCAGTAGTATAGCGGACAGGATGAACATTCAGTACTTC
TRBJ2-1 NA TRBV13 NA CASSNSLPYNERFF TGTGCCAGCAGTAACAGCCTCCCCTACAATGAGCGGTTCTTC
TRBJ2-6 NA TRBV7-3 few CASSLGANVLTF TGTGCCAGCAGCTTAGGGGCCAACGTCCTGACTTTC
TRBJ2-2 NA TRBV7-9 many CASSHRPTNTGELFF TGTGCCAGCAGCCACAGGCCGACGAACACCGGGGAGCTGTTTTTT
TRBJ2-7 TRBD1 TRBV9 NA CASSVDDRAEREQYF TGTGCCAGCAGCGTGGATGACAGGGCCGAGAGGGAGCAGTACTTC
TRBJ1-6 TRBD1 TRBV10-1 once CASNSGQNNSPLHF TGCGCCAGCAATTCGGGACAGAATAATTCACCCCTCCACTTT
TRBJ2-2 TRBD2 TRBV3-1 many CASRGRGRYTGELFF TGTGCCAGCAGAGGGAGGGGTCGATACACCGGAGAGCTGTTTTTT
TRBJ2-1 TRBD2 TRBV7-6 once CASSLVAREGTYNEQFF TGTGCCAGCAGCTTAGTGGCGCGGGAGGGAACCTACAATGAGCAGTTCTTC
TRBJ1-2 TRBD1 TRBV6-5 many CASSYSQGIQDGYTF TGTGCCAGCAGTTACTCACAGGGGATTCAGGATGGCTACACCTTC
TRBJ1-1 TRBD1 TRBV5-1 many CASSPLLTGTSFEAFF TGCGCCAGCAGCCCCCTACTGACAGGGACTAGCTTTGAAGCTTTCTTT
TRBJ2-6 NA TRBV19 NA CASTTTTSSSGANVLTF TGTGCCAGTACCACGACAACTTCCAGCTCTGGGGCCAACGTCCTGACTTTC
TRBJ1-6 TRBD1 TRBV20-1 NA CSAVTGVGSPLHF TGCAGTGCTGTGACAGGGGTAGGTTCACCCCTCCACTTT
TRBJ2-1 TRBD2 TRBV19 few CASIGTSGVNEQFF TGTGCCAGTATTGGGACTAGCGGGGTAAATGAGCAGTTCTTC
TRBJ2-5 TRBD1 TRBV19 NA CASSNGDSQETQYF TGTGCCAGTAGTAACGGGGACAGCCAAGAGACCCAGTACTTC
TRBJ2-1 TRBD1 TRBV25-1 once CASTGGAYNEQFF TGTGCCAGCACAGGGGGCGCCTACAATGAGCAGTTCTTC
TRBJ2-7 NA TRBV28 NA CASSAWTGSSYEQYF TGTGCCAGCAGTGCCTGGACGGGGAGCTCCTACGAGCAGTACTTC
TRBJ1-2 TRBD1 TRBV25-1 few CASSEGTGGVYGYTF TGTGCCAGCAGTGAAGGGACAGGGGGCGTGTATGGCTACACCTTC
TRBJ1-2 NA TRBV15 once CATSSQDWGGWGYTF TGTGCCACCAGCAGCCAAGATTGGGGAGGGTGGGGCTACACCTTC
TRBJ1-2 NA TRBV19 NA CASRGGTYGYTF TGTGCCAGCCGGGGGGGGACCTATGGCTACACCTTC
TRBJ2-7 TRBD1 TRBV20-1 NA CSARNDRVYEQYF TGCAGTGCTAGGAATGACAGGGTTTACGAGCAGTACTTC
TRBJ1-2 NA TRBV25-1 NA CASSYSTSGSYYGYTF TGTGCCAGCAGTTATTCCACGTCCGGAAGCTACTATGGCTACACCTTC
TRBJ2-7 NA TRBV9 NA CASSVDILREQYF TGTGCCAGCAGCGTCGACATTCTGAGGGAGCAGTACTTC
TRBJ1-2 NA TRBV6-6 many CASSSWEDYGYTF TGTGCCAGCAGTTCTTGGGAGGACTATGGCTACACCTTC
TRBJ1-1 NA TRBV10-3 once CASLRGGGYNTEALF TGTGCCAGCCTACGCGGGGGCGGATATAACACTGAAGCTCTCTTT
TRBJ2-1 NA TRBV2 many CASSRGGDYNEQFF TGTGCCAGCAGTAGAGGGGGGGACTACAATGAGCAGTTCTTC
TRBJ1-5 NA TRBV12-3/TRBV12-4 many CASSFGSWGQPQHF TGTGCCAGCAGTTTCGGGTCATGGGGTCAGCCCCAGCATTTT
TRBJ1-2 TRBD1 TRBV5-1 NA CASSLEAGDRGYTF TGCGCCAGCAGCTTGGAGGCGGGGGACAGGGGATACACCTTC
TRBJ1-1 NA TRBV10-3 few CAILQGVNTEAFF TGTGCCATTCTACAGGGAGTGAACACTGAAGCTTTCTTT
TRBJ1-2 TRBD1 TRBV4-3 many CASSPGTGDYGYTF TGCGCCAGCAGCCCGGGGACAGGGGACTATGGCTACACCTTC
TRBJ1-1 NA TRBV24-1 many CATNGIPGPGVAFF TGTGCCACCAATGGCATACCCGGGCCGGGGGTAGCTTTCTTT
TRBJ2-7 NA TRBV19 once CASKAESSYEQYF TGTGCCAGTAAGGCGGAATCGTCCTACGAGCAGTACTTC
TRBJ2-7 NA TRBV29-1 NA CSVVIYEQYF TGCAGCGTTGTTATCTACGAGCAGTACTTC
TRBJ1-1 NA TRBV7-3 many CASSLGLDTEAFF TGTGCCAGCAGCTTAGGCTTAGACACTGAAGCTTTCTTT
TRBJ1-1 NA TRBV10-3 NA CAISEPGLNTEAFF TGTGCCATCAGTGAACCGGGACTGAACACTGAAGCTTTCTTT
TRBJ2-7 TRBD1 TRBV5-1 NA CASEPGQGISEQYF TGCGCCAGCGAGCCGGGACAGGGAATTTCCGAGCAGTACTTC
TRBJ2-7 NA TRBV6-1 NA CASSEAFFYEQYF TGTGCCAGCAGTGAAGCCTTTTTCTACGAGCAGTACTTC
TRBJ2-1 TRBD2 TRBV19 NA CASSIGGRGRNEQFF TGTGCCAGTAGTATAGGCGGGAGGGGTAGAAATGAGCAGTTCTTC
TRBJ1-6 NA TRBV20-1 NA CSGRSSGGSPLHF TGCAGTGGCCGTTCTTCCGGGGGCTCCCCCCTCCACTTT
TRBJ2-7 NA TRBV7-9 many CASRPRGGVHEQYF TGTGCCAGCAGACCGAGGGGGGGAGTCCACGAGCAGTACTTC
TRBJ2-7 TRBD1 TRBV11-2 many CASRLDPGQGFYEQYF TGTGCCAGCAGGTTAGACCCGGGACAGGGCTTTTACGAGCAGTACTTC
TRBJ1-1 NA TRBV2 NA CASSVTGALTEAFF TGTGCCAGCAGTGTGACAGGCGCGCTCACTGAAGCTTTCTTT
TRBJ1-5 TRBD1 TRBV3-1 NA CASSQAGGRQGGGPQHF TGTGCCAGCAGCCAAGCGGGGGGTAGACAGGGGGGCGGCCCCCAGCATTTT
TRBJ1-5 TRBD1 TRBV15 NA CATSRGTGENQPQHF TGTGCCACCAGCAGAGGGACAGGGGAGAATCAGCCCCAGCATTTT
TRBJ1-5 NA TRBV5-8 many CASSLDPGSNQPQHF TGTGCCAGCAGCTTGGACCCGGGGAGCAATCAGCCCCAGCATTTT
TRBJ2-7 TRBD2 TRBV6-5 many CASSWGGETYEQYF TGTGCCAGCAGTTGGGGAGGGGAAACCTACGAGCAGTACTTC
TRBJ2-2 NA TRBV10-2 NA CASSELGGRAGGELFF TGCGCCAGCAGTGAGTTAGGGGGACGTGCTGGCGGGGAGCTGTTTTTT
TRBJ2-7 NA TRBV20-1 many CSATSEINVYEQYF TGCAGTGCTACTAGCGAGATAAACGTCTACGAGCAGTACTTC
TRBJ1-3 TRBD1 TRBV2 NA CASRTGVFSGNTIYF TGTGCCAGCAGGACAGGGGTATTCTCTGGAAACACCATATATTTT
TRBJ2-2 NA TRBV7-8 many CASSGGGELFF TGTGCCAGCAGCGGGGGGGGGGAGCTGTTTTTT